The entry below gives a single TCR beta chain sequence along with its context. Authors' analysis steps: Amplification with reference gene primers provided the estimates of nucleated cell counts. Assay used: immunoSEQ multiplex PCR; TCRdb lists only in-frame clones, some missing. V and J calls plus clone size are reproduced from that table; the DNA served to infer D and trimming. The sample shows roughly 120,000 clones, 84% of them seen only once. The sample is drawn from a study of blood T cell repertoires in COVID-19. On the study more broadly: Material from acute and convalescent COVID-19 was sourced from the United States, Italy and Spain. Sample material is recorded as cDNA or gDNA derived from T cells, B-cell-depleted T cells, or PBMCs.

This receptor was taken from a woman between 45 and 60 years old with acute or convalescent COVID-19. Specimen: peripheral blood.

The CDR3 region has the DNA TGTGCCAGCAGTTTTATTACCTACAATGAGCAGTTCTTC. Its protein is CASSFITYNEQFF. This chain links TRBV2 with TRBJ2-1, with D unclear. Germline lookup yields CDR1 SNHLY and CDR2 FYNNEI. The CDR3 extends over 13 amino acids. V was shortened by 5 bases and J by 2 bases, with 7 bases between the two germline ends.